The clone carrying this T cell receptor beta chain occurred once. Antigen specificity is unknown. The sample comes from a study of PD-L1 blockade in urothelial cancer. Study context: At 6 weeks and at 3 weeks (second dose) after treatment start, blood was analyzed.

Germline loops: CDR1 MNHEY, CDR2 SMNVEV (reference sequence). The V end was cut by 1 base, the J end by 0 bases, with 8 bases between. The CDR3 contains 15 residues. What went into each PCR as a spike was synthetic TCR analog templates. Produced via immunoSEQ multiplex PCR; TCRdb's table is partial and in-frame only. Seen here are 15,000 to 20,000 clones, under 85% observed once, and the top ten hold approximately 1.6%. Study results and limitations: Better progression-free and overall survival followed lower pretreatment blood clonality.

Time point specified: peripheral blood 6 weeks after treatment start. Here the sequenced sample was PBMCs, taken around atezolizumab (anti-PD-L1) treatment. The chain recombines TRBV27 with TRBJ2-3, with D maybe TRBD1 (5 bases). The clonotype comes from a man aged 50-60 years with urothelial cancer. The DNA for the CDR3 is TGTGCCAGCAGTTTATGGCAGGGTAGCACAGATACGCAGTATTTT. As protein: CASSLWQGSTDTQYF.